This T cell receptor beta chain was captured in a study of T cells in Graves' hyperthyroidism and ophthalmopathy. In the study overall: Peripheral blood was secured at the point of initial diagnosis, before any treatment.

Amplification of TCR beta CDR3 regions was performed using RNA transcripts as template. Primed by the HTBI set, a first-round RT-PCR was run on the TCR CDR3. One entry per CDR3 protein, called by TCRdb with MiXCR from the multiplex PCR reads. Of approximately 600,000 distinct CDR3 sequences in the sample, roughly 20% are singletons; the top ten hold about 35%. The study based diagnoses on clinical symptoms, serum thyroxine and TRAb, thyroid ultrasound and orbital computed tomography. The authors obtained PBMCs from more than 9.5 ml of fresh peripheral blood. Germline V CDR1 and CDR2: SGHTA, FQGNSA. V lost 2 bases to trimming and J lost 3 bases, with 20 bases between them. The CDR3 spans 18 residues.

Sequenced input: blood. The sequence was collected from a young man with Graves' ophthalmopathy. The chain recombines TRBV7-2 with TRBJ2-1; D possibly corresponds to TRBD2 (6 bases). The chain's CDR3 is CASSLPRHLGTDYNEQFF. The CDR3 region has the DNA TGTGCCAGCAGCTTACCCAGACACCTAGGGACTGACTACAATGAGCAGTTCTTC.